The source of this T cell receptor beta chain is a study of blood T cell repertoires in COVID-19 (dated by TCRdb to about 2020). Notes on the research overall: Collaborator samples came from the United States, Italy and Spain and covered acute and convalescent phases of COVID-19. The samples were drawn from the first 160 participants of the ongoing ImmuneRACE study and from over a thousand subjects provided by 6 global collaborators. Nearly every sample came with metadata listing a de-identified subject ID, COVID-19 status, age in years and sex. The repertoires were released in a freely available public database meant as a resource for research on the immune response to SARS-CoV-2. Subjects who had been exposed to COVID-19, were actively infected with it, or had recovered from it provided the deeply sampled blood TCRbeta repertoires that made up the dataset. The material from the prospective study consisted of cDNA or gDNA derived from T cells, B-cell-depleted T cells, or PBMCs. HLA class I and class II types, where available, came from metadata supplied by the sample provider rather than from assay-based typing. The study at large found these results: How much clinical and demographic metadata was included differed by source and by participant, and the metadata was provided uncurated.

Worth noting for this clone: This receptor's antigen is unknown. Base-call qualities are not available, and no considerably larger clone is one nucleotide away.

The immunoSEQ Assay, a bias-controlled multiplex PCR, was used to amplify TCRbeta CDR3 regions from genomic DNA. For the original study's pipeline: Nucleated cell counts per sample were estimated from amplification of reference gene primers within the assay. To quantify the absolute abundance of each unique TCRbeta CDR3 rearrangement, sequence reads were collapsed and filtered. For each sample, productive Simpson clonality was calculated by taking the square root of Simpson's diversity index across productive rearrangements. Here the immuneACCESS table is served through TCRdb, limited to in-frame sequences with V and J called. Missing clones are a known gap in these copies; in checked studies unresolved V genes cover under half, and the rest lacks a known reason. D and trimming were read from the DNA, whereas the V and J calls and clone size are those reported in that table. The sample profile shows about 140,000 clones; 85% to 90% of them were found once. 11% of the sample rests with the top ten.

Participants in the prospective study were enrolled through a virtual design, were aged roughly 18 to 100 years, and lived in roughly 24 United States geographic areas. Cohort assignment in the prospective study relied on participant-reported clinical history from a screening survey and a study questionnaire. Recovered participants in ImmuneRACE Cohort 3 were defined by two consecutive negative NP/OP PCR tests, clearance by a healthcare professional, or resolution of symptoms. In the prospective study, mobile phlebotomists collected whole blood, serum and a nasopharyngeal or oropharyngeal swab from each participant. Participants in the prospective study had the option to provide additional blood draws and questionnaires over an approximately 2-month period. Blood samples from the prospective study were shipped frozen or at room temperature prior to DNA extraction. The CDR3 spans 15 residues, from the cysteine through the phenylalanine. Left in the record is the CDR3 DNA by itself, 45 bases read in frame from the first base. The germline ends are 13 bases apart after V is trimmed by 1 base and J by 7 bases. The germline V gene (reference sequence) supplies CDR1 SEHNR and CDR2 FQNEAQ.

This sequence was found in a man aged 60-69 years who had recovered from COVID-19. The chain is encoded by TRBV7-9 joined to TRBJ1-4, with the D gene not clear enough to name. The sequenced material came from PBMCs or T cells enriched from blood (not recorded which). The nucleotide sequence is given as TGTGCCAGCAGCTTAGGAGATGGTCGAGGTGAAAAACTGTTTTTT. Its amino acids are CASSLGDGRGEKLFF.